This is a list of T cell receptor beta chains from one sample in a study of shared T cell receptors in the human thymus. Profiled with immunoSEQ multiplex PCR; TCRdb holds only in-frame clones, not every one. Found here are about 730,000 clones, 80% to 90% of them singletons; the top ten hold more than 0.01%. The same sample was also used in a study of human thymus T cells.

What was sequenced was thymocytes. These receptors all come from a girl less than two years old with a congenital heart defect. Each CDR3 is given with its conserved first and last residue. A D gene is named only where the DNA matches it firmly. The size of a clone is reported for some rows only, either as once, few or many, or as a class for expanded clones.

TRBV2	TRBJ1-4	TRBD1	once	CASGTAHEKLFF	TGTGCCAGCGGGACAGCTCATGAAAAACTGTTTTTT
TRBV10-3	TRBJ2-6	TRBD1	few	CAISESGTGSGANVLTF	TGTGCCATCAGTGAGTCAGGGACAGGCTCTGGGGCCAACGTCCTGACTTTC
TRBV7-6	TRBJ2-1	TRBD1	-	CASSLALSDRALTYNEQFF	TGTGCCAGCAGCTTAGCATTGTCAGACAGGGCTTTAACCTACAATGAGCAGTTCTTC
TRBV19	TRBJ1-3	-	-	CASSADRKDSGNTIYF	TGTGCCAGTAGTGCCGACAGAAAAGACTCTGGAAACACCATATATTTT
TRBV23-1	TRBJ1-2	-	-	CASSQSRGSYGYTF	TGCGCCAGCAGTCAATCCCGAGGGTCTTATGGCTACACCTTC
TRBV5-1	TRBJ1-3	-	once	CASSRGLSSGNTIYF	TGCGCCAGCAGCCGGGGACTATCCTCTGGAAACACCATATATTTT
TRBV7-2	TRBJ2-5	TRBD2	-	CASNPVGTSGETQYF	TGTGCCAGCAACCCCGTGGGTACTAGCGGAGAGACCCAGTACTTC
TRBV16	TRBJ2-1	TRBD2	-	CASSQSGASGGLPYNEQFF	TGTGCCAGCAGCCAATCCGGGGCTAGCGGGGGCTTGCCCTACAATGAGCAGTTCTTC
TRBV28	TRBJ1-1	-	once	CASSTLPPARGEAFF	TGTGCCAGCAGTACACTCCCCCCGGCTCGAGGTGAAGCTTTCTTT
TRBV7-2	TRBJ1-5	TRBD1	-	CASSSRVDRRGSNQPQHF	TGTGCCAGCAGCTCACGAGTGGACAGGAGGGGAAGCAATCAGCCCCAGCATTTT
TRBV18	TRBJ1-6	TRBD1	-	CASSGTGTGERTLHF	TGTGCCAGCTCAGGCACCGGGACAGGGGAAAGGACCCTCCACTTT
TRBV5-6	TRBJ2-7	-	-	CASSRGAGSAEQYF	TGTGCCAGCAGCCGAGGGGCGGGGTCCGCCGAGCAGTACTTC
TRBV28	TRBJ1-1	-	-	CASTPTGTEAFF	TGTGCCAGCACCCCAACAGGGACTGAAGCTTTCTTT
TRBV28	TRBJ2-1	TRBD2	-	CASSLTSGGAANEQFF	TGTGCCAGCAGTTTAACTAGCGGGGGGGCCGCGAATGAGCAGTTCTTC
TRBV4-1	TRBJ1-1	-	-	CASGLTGNTEAFF	TGCGCCAGCGGCCTAACAGGGAACACTGAAGCTTTCTTT
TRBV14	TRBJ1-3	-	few	CASSQGQGSSGNTIYF	TGTGCCAGCAGCCAAGGCCAAGGGAGCTCTGGAAACACCATATATTTT
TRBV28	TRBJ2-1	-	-	CASSPVLGGAYNEQFF	TGTGCCAGCAGTCCAGTTTTAGGGGGGGCCTACAATGAGCAGTTCTTC
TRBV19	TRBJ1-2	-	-	CASTPQSAYGYTF	TGTGCCAGTACTCCACAGTCTGCCTATGGCTACACCTTC
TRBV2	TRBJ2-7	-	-	CASNFRELLIRYEQYF	TGTGCCAGCAATTTTCGGGAGCTGCTGATTCGCTACGAGCAGTACTTC